The rows below give T cell receptor beta chains drawn from one sample of a study of identical twins. From the 5' RACE reads, TCRdb called clonotypes with MiXCR, one entry per CDR3 protein. The repertoire includes 400,000 to 600,000 distinct CDR3 sequences, around 20% of them detected once, and about 0.5% sits in the top ten. Separately, the same data were catalogued under a study of yellow fever vaccine responses in identical twins.

Sequenced sample: CD4+ T cells sorted from blood. The receptors were sampled from a woman aged 18 to 35 in good health. CDR3s include the opening cysteine and the closing phenylalanine or tryptophan. The order of the fields is J gene, clone size, D gene, V gene, CDR3 DNA, CDR3 protein. A D gene is named only where the DNA matches it firmly. The size entry is marked missing in some rows and otherwise reads once, few, many or a size class.

>TRBJ2-1|few|TRBD2|TRBV7-9
TGTGCCAGCAGCTTAATGAGTAGCGGGAGTAATGAGCAGTTCTTC
CASSLMSSGSNEQFF
>TRBJ2-5|.|.|TRBV10-3
TGTGCCATCAGTGAGTCGATTGTGACAGAAGGTTGGGAGACCCAGTACTTC
CAISESIVTEGWETQYF
>TRBJ2-1|many|TRBD2|TRBV12-3/TRBV12-4
TGTGCCAGCACGACTAGCGGGGGAGCCTACAATGAGCAGTTCTTC
CASTTSGGAYNEQFF
>TRBJ2-5|.|.|TRBV12-3/TRBV12-4
TGTGCCAGCAGTTTATTGGGAGCAGGGCTGGAGACCCAGTACTTC
CASSLLGAGLETQYF
>TRBJ2-1|few|TRBD2|TRBV24-1
TGTGCCACCAGTGATGCTGGACTAGCGGGGCCTTCCAATGAGCAGTTCTTC
CATSDAGLAGPSNEQFF
>TRBJ2-2|.|TRBD1|TRBV5-1
TGCGCCAGCAGCTTGGTAGGGACAGCCCTTTCGAACACCGAGGAGCTGTTTTTT
CASSLVGTALSNTEELFF
>TRBJ1-1|few|.|TRBV28
TGTGCCAGCAGTTTGGGGGCAGGGCTGAAGGTTAACACTGAAGCTTTCTTT
CASSLGAGLKVNTEAFF
>TRBJ2-5|.|TRBD2|TRBV15
TGTGCCACCAGCGGGGGACTAAGGGAGACCCAGTACTTC
CATSGGLRETQYF
>TRBJ2-1|few|TRBD1|TRBV7-3
TGTGCCAGCAGCCCCCGGACAGGGATAAATGAGCAGTTCTTC
CASSPRTGINEQFF
>TRBJ2-2|few|TRBD2|TRBV20-1
TGCAGTGCTAGCCCAGTTGGTAGCGGGGGCTCGAACACCGGGGAGCTGTTTTTT
CSASPVGSGGSNTGELFF
>TRBJ2-1|few|TRBD2|TRBV5-1
TGCGCCAGCAGCTGGGGACTAGCGGGGACGAGCTCCTACAATGAGCAGTTCTTC
CASSWGLAGTSSYNEQFF
>TRBJ2-1|.|.|TRBV29-1
TGCAGCGCTGAGAGGATCTCATACAATGAGCAGTTCTTC
CSAERISYNEQFF
>TRBJ2-6|.|.|TRBV6-1
TGTGCCAGCAGTGAAAGGGACGAATACTCTGGGGCCAACGTCCTGACTTTC
CASSERDEYSGANVLTF
>TRBJ2-5|.|.|TRBV20-1
TGCAGTGCTAGACCCTTAAAAGGGGAGACCCAGTACTTC
CSARPLKGETQYF
>TRBJ2-3|.|.|TRBV5-6
TGTGCCAGCAGCTTGGCCGGTGTGGGGGCAGATACGCAGTATTTT
CASSLAGVGADTQYF
>TRBJ2-1|.|TRBD1|TRBV25-1
TGTGCCAGCAGTGATACCGGGACAGGGGACTACAATGAGCAGTTCTTC
CASSDTGTGDYNEQFF
>TRBJ1-1|many|TRBD1|TRBV20-1
TGCAGTGCTGAGGACAGGGGAACTGAAGCTTTCTTT
CSAEDRGTEAFF
>TRBJ1-5|.|.|TRBV9
TGTGCCAGCAGCGTATCCAACAGCAATCAGCCCCAGCATTTT
CASSVSNSNQPQHF
>TRBJ2-2|.|.|TRBV7-9
TGTGCCAGCAGCCGTATATTAGACAGAAAGGCCGGGGAGCTGTTTTTT
CASSRILDRKAGELFF
>TRBJ1-1|.|.|TRBV7-6
TGTGCCAGCAGCTTAATGGCAGGAGTGAACACTGAAGCTTTCTTT
CASSLMAGVNTEAFF
>TRBJ2-3|few|.|TRBV25-1
TGTGCCAGCAGTGATCCCCGGGACTTGGCAGATACGCAGTATTTT
CASSDPRDLADTQYF
>TRBJ2-2|few|.|TRBV5-1
TGCGCCAGCAGCATCCAGGGGTCGGGCACCGGGGAGCTGTTTTTT
CASSIQGSGTGELFF
>TRBJ2-1|.|.|TRBV18
TGTGCCAGCTCACCACCCGGGACACCTATAAATGAGCAGTTCTTC
CASSPPGTPINEQFF
>TRBJ2-3|few|.|TRBV20-1
TGCAGTGCTAGACCAAGCGGAGGGGGGGTCGATACGCAGTATTTT
CSARPSGGGVDTQYF
>TRBJ2-6|.|.|TRBV6-1
TGTGCCAGCAGAATTGCACAGGGTATCTCTGGGGCCAACGTCCTGACTTTC
CASRIAQGISGANVLTF
>TRBJ1-5|few|.|TRBV12-3/TRBV12-4
TGTGCCAGCAGCTGGACCGGAGGGGGACGTCAGCCCCAGCATTTT
CASSWTGGGRQPQHF
>TRBJ2-1|.|TRBD2|TRBV6-1
TGTGCCAGCAGCCCCGGAGGAGCGGGAGGGCGGAATGAGCAGTTCTTC
CASSPGGAGGRNEQFF
>TRBJ1-6|few|TRBD1|TRBV6-2/TRBV6-3
TGTGCCAGCAGACCCGGGACAGGGGGTTCACCCCTCCACTTT
CASRPGTGGSPLHF
>TRBJ1-5|few|.|TRBV15
TGTGCCACCAGCAGAGTGGGTGAATTGCCCCAGCATTTT
CATSRVGELPQHF
>TRBJ2-5|.|.|TRBV5-1
TGCGCCAGCAGCTTGGCCAAGGGGGGGTCGGTCCAAGAGACCCAGTACTTC
CASSLAKGGSVQETQYF
>TRBJ2-3|.|.|TRBV13
TGTGCCAGCAGCTTATTTTCAGGGTCTCGCACAGATACGCAGTATTTT
CASSLFSGSRTDTQYF
>TRBJ2-3|.|TRBD2|TRBV4-2
TGTGCCAGCAGCCAGGCGAGGACTAGCGAAAGCACAGATACGCAGTATTTT
CASSQARTSESTDTQYF
>TRBJ2-2|.|.|TRBV7-8
TGTGCCAGCAGCCATTCGGAGAACACCGGGGAGCTGTTTTTT
CASSHSENTGELFF
>TRBJ1-2|.|.|TRBV10-3
TGTGCCATCAGTGAGCGGGGGGACACCACGTCTGACACCTTC
CAISERGDTTSDTF
>TRBJ2-7|.|TRBD1|TRBV10-1
TGCGCCAGCAGTGATCCCTCGGACAGGTCCTACGAGCAGTACTTC
CASSDPSDRSYEQYF
>TRBJ1-4|.|.|TRBV6-1
TGTGCCAGCAGTGAGACAGCGGCAACTAATGAAAAACTGTTTTTT
CASSETAATNEKLFF
>TRBJ2-7|.|TRBD1|TRBV14
TGTGCCAGCAGCCAAGTTCGACAGGGATGGCAGTACTTC
CASSQVRQGWQYF
>TRBJ2-1|few|TRBD2|TRBV6-1
TGTGCCAGCAGTGCAGGGCGGGAGGGCCACCCTGAGCAGTTCTTC
CASSAGREGHPEQFF
>TRBJ1-2|.|.|TRBV19
TGTGCCACCGGATTGAAACAGTCTGGCTACACCTTC
CATGLKQSGYTF
>TRBJ2-1|.|TRBD2|TRBV7-9
TGTGCCAGCAGCCCCAGAGTGGGACTAGCGTCCAATGAGCAGTTCTTC
CASSPRVGLASNEQFF
>TRBJ1-1|.|.|TRBV3-1
TGTGCCAGCAGCCAAGGGGGAACGAGGTCGAACACTGAAGCTTTCTTT
CASSQGGTRSNTEAFF
>TRBJ1-6|few|.|TRBV2
TGTGCCAGCAGTGATGTCTTGGGTTCACCCCTCCACTTT
CASSDVLGSPLHF
>TRBJ2-1|.|TRBD1|TRBV20-1
TGCAGTGCTAGCGGGACAGGGCGATACAATGAGCAGTTCTTC
CSASGTGRYNEQFF
>TRBJ2-1|.|TRBD2|TRBV5-1
TGCGCCAGCAGCTTGCAGTCGACGGGAGGGCCTCGGTCCTACAATGAGCAGTTCTTC
CASSLQSTGGPRSYNEQFF
>TRBJ2-6|.|.|TRBV6-2/TRBV6-3
TGTGCCAGCAGCCCCTCGTGGACCGGGGCCAACGTCCTGACTTTC
CASSPSWTGANVLTF
>TRBJ2-3|.|.|TRBV5-1
TGCGCCAGCAGCTTGGGAGGTGTCGGGACGGATACGCAGTATTTT
CASSLGGVGTDTQYF
>TRBJ1-5|.|.|TRBV20-1
TGCAGTGCTAGATCCCAAGACGTTCAGCCCCAGCATTTT
CSARSQDVQPQHF
>TRBJ2-1|.|TRBD2|TRBV5-6
TGTGCCAGCAGCCAGGGACTAGCGGGGGTCTACAATGAGCTGTTCTTC
CASSQGLAGVYNELFF
>TRBJ2-3|few|TRBD2|TRBV3-1
TGTGCCAGCAGCCAGAGACTAGCGGGGGGGACCTCCAGCACAGATACGCAGTATTTT
CASSQRLAGGTSSTDTQYF
>TRBJ1-1|.|TRBD1|TRBV10-3
TGTGCCATCAGTGATTGGGACAGCATGAACACTGAAGCTTTCTTT
CAISDWDSMNTEAFF
>TRBJ2-1|many|.|TRBV10-3
TGTGCCATCACAGGACCGACCTACAATGAGCAGTTCTTC
CAITGPTYNEQFF
>TRBJ1-1|.|.|TRBV5-1
TGCGCCAGCAGCTTGGCCAAAACATCGATAAGCACTGAAGCTTTCTTT
CASSLAKTSISTEAFF
>TRBJ2-2|few|TRBD1|TRBV29-1
TGCAGCGTTGGATCTGGGGTGACAGGGTCCGGGGAGCTGTTTTTT
CSVGSGVTGSGELFF
>TRBJ2-7|.|TRBD1|TRBV2
TGTGCCAGCAGTACTACAGGGGATTATTACTACGAGCAGTACTTC
CASSTTGDYYYEQYF